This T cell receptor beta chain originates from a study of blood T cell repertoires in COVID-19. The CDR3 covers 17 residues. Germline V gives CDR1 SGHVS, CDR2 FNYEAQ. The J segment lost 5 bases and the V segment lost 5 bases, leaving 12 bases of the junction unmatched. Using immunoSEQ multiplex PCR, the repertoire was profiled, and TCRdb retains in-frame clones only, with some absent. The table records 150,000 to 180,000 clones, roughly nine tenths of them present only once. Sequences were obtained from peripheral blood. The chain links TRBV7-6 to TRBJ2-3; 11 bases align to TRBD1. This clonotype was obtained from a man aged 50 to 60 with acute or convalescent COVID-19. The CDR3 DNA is TGTGCCAGCAGCCTAAGGGACAGGGGGTTCAGTGGAGATACGCAGTATTTT. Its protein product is CASSLRDRGFSGDTQYF.